Listed below are T cell receptor beta chains from one sample, sequenced in a study of blood T cell repertoires in COVID-19. Repertoires were generated with immunoSEQ multiplex PCR, while TCRdb's copy carries only in-frame clones and drops some. The sample yields 200,000 to 300,000 clones, around 89% seen once. The specimen was PBMCs or T cells enriched from blood (not recorded which). All receptors derive from a man between 40 and 49 years old who had recovered from COVID-19. Both conserved end residues are part of each CDR3. The D gene is left open where the match is weak. Rows give clone size only sometimes, using once, few, many, or a class for an expanded clone.

TRBJ1-2 | . | . | TRBV29-1 | CSAGGQPADGYTF
TRBJ2-4 | . | TRBD1 | TRBV6-2/TRBV6-3 | CASSHAPGQGAAKNIQYF
TRBJ2-1 | . | TRBD2 | TRBV7-7 | CASSLSSGMNEQFF
TRBJ1-1 | . | . | TRBV14 | CASSQERTQPLVPEAFF
TRBJ1-1 | . | TRBD1 | TRBV9 | CASSEDRGTTEAFF
TRBJ2-2 | . | . | TRBV5-1 | CASSLFKNTGELFF
TRBJ1-2 | . | . | TRBV28 | CASSLVGKPGQLYTF
TRBJ1-1 | few | TRBD1 | TRBV6-4 | CASRRPGTGFENTEAFF
TRBJ2-1 | . | . | TRBV25-1 | CASSEPDDRNNEQFF
TRBJ1-1 | . | TRBD1 | TRBV7-9 | CASYPQGAAEAFF
TRBJ2-3 | . | TRBD2 | TRBV10-3 | CAISSPGLAGWGVGTDTQYF
TRBJ2-3 | . | . | TRBV3-1/TRBV3-2 | CASSQNQYTQYF
TRBJ2-1 | once | . | TRBV28 | CASSGWDRGFWLAGGPPFF
TRBJ1-2 | . | . | TRBV4-1 | CASSQGEGDYGYTF
TRBJ1-6 | . | TRBD1 | TRBV7-2 | CASSLAAGGSNSPLHF
TRBJ1-5 | once | . | TRBV7-2 | CASSLDTVTDQPQHF
TRBJ2-7 | . | TRBD1 | TRBV27 | CASSLGDRGYEQYF
TRBJ2-5 | . | TRBD1 | TRBV28 | CASSTGGMYQETQYF
TRBJ2-5 | . | TRBD2 | TRBV7-2 | CASSLRAGGGRVETQYF
TRBJ2-1 | . | . | TRBV7-2 | CASSLGGLPGNEQFF
TRBJ1-3 | . | . | TRBV9 | CASSQRQSSGNTIYF
TRBJ2-7 | . | . | TRBV27 | CASSLGDTIYEQYF
TRBJ1-1 | . | . | TRBV7-2 | CASSSPVTEAFF